These 5 T cell receptor beta chains came from one sample sequenced in a study of T cell repertoires in cytomegalovirus infection. Using its own MiXCR run on the reads, TCRdb lists one record per CDR3 protein. The sample lists some 400,000 distinct CDR3 sequences, approximately 18% occurring once. Sequencing input: PBMCs. Receptors originate from a human donor in good health (CMV status not recorded). Some clones in this sample may be carry-over from other donors' samples.

This chain joins TRBV4-2 and TRBJ1-6; D uncertain. V lost 0 bases and J 7 bases, leaving 13 bases between the germline ends. There are 16 residues in the CDR3. CDR1 LGHNA and CDR2 YNFKEQ come from the germline V gene. CDR3 loop: CASSQDQATTNSPLHF. The CDR3 DNA reads as TGTGCCAGCAGCCAAGACCAGGCTACAACCAATTCACCCCTCCACTTT.

This clonotype has more than one count but fewer than ten. The rearrangement uses TRBV7-9 and TRBJ1-2; 8 bases are a match to TRBD1. V lost 1 base to trimming and J lost 4 bases; unmatched junction nucleotides: 2. Germline V CDR1 and CDR2: SEHNR, FQNEAQ (reference sequence). The CDR3 length is 14 residues. The CDR3 sequence: CASSLEGQGYGYTF. The CDR3 DNA reads as TGTGCCAGCAGCTTAGAAGGACAGGGCTATGGCTACACCTTC.

This clonotype was recorded at least ten times. V usage is TRBV4-1 and J usage is TRBJ2-3; weak D call: TRBD1 (6 bases). The V and J ends lost 3 bases and 0 bases respectively, with 10 bases between them. Per germline, CDR1 MGHRA and CDR2 YSYEKL. The CDR3 contains 15 residues. The chain's CDR3 is CASSHGTTSTDTQYF. CDR3 nucleotides: TGCGCCAGCAGCCACGGGACAACTAGCACAGATACGCAGTATTTT.

This clonotype was detected ten times or more. The CDR3 region has the DNA TGTGCCAGCAGCACAGGGACGCGGTTCGCCACTGAAGCTTTCTTT. The encoded protein is CASSTGTRFATEAFF. The rearrangement links TRBV7-6 to TRBJ1-1; maybe TRBD1 (6 bases). This CDR3 has 15 residues. Germline assignment: CDR1 SGHVS and CDR2 FNYEAQ. Between the trimmed V and J ends, which lost 5 bases and 4 bases, there was a span of 17 bases.

CDR3 in amino acids: CASSLGPGDTIYF. DNA of the CDR3: TGTGCCAGCAGCTTGGGTCCCGGGGACACCATATATTTT. This rearrangement joins TRBV7-2 to TRBJ1-3; D unclear. The V gene lost 3 bases and the J gene lost 8 bases, with 11 bases spanning the gap. The CDR3 consists of 13 residues. Germline CDR1 is SGHTA and CDR2 is FQGNSA. The full variable domain, completed using reference TRBV7-2 and TRBJ1-3, is GAGVSQSPSNKVTEKGKDVELRCDPISGHTALYWYRQSLGQGLEFLIYFQGNSAPDKSGLPSDRFSAERTGGSVSTLTIQRTQQEDSAVYLCASSLGPGDTIYFGEGSWLTVV.